This T cell receptor beta chain derives from a study of control samples from healthy donors and cancer patients. V was clipped by 6 bases and J by 6 bases; unmatched bases: 5. In germline, CDR1 is KGHSH, CDR2 LQKENI. The CDR3 is made up of 14 amino acids. TCRdb keeps only in-frame clones here, not all; method: immunoSEQ multiplex PCR. In the table there are 50,000 to 70,000 clones, 70% to 90% of which are singletons. The sample comprised blood. The chain recombines TRBV18 with TRBJ1-4, with 9 bases lining up with TRBD1. The receptor was isolated from a man over 45 in good health. Here the CDR3 reads CASSPGQGYEKLFF. The CDR3 DNA is TGTGCCAGCTCGCCGGGACAGGGCTATGAAAAACTGTTTTTT.